A single sample is the source of the 19 T cell receptor beta chains below, sequenced in a study of blood T cell repertoires in COVID-19. TCRdb's copy holds only in-frame clones and misses some; the assay was immunoSEQ multiplex PCR. Of some 300,000 clones listed, roughly 90% were seen once; the top ten hold roughly 2.9%. Sequencing was performed on PBMCs or T cells enriched from blood (not recorded which). The receptors come from a woman between 50 and 59 years old who had been exposed to COVID-19.

The chain is built from TRBV4-1 and TRBJ1-1; no clear D. V dropped 4 bases and J dropped 1 base, with 7 bases sitting between them. Per the germline V gene, CDR1 is MGHRA and CDR2 is YSYEKL. The CDR3 spans 13 residues. In DNA form, the CDR3 reads TGCGCCAGCAGCCCCGGTGAGAACACTGAAGCTTTCTTT. Protein sequence: CASSPGENTEAFF.

V usage is TRBV14 and J usage is TRBJ1-5; 7 positions match TRBD1. This CDR3 has 14 amino acids. J gave up 5 bases and V 4 bases, and 5 bases lay outside the gene matches. CDR1 is SGHDN and CDR2 is FVKESK in the germline V gene. The CDR3 DNA reads as TGTGCCAGCAGCCCCCGACAGGGCCATCAGCCCCAGCATTTT. Its translation is CASSPRQGHQPQHF.

The chain links TRBV29-1 to TRBJ1-4; D is ambiguous. CDR3 length: 13 amino acids. V was pared by 4 bases and J by 8 bases, with 14 bases between. Germline CDR1 and CDR2: SQVTM and ANQGSEA. CDR3 loop: CSVAPYLEEKLFF. Here the CDR3 DNA reads TGCAGCGTTGCCCCTTACCTGGAGGAAAAACTGTTTTTT.

The chain employs TRBV28 and TRBJ1-4; D ambiguous. The V and J ends lost 9 bases and 2 bases respectively, with 10 bases between them. The CDR3 extends over 13 amino acids. From germline, CDR1 is MDHEN and CDR2 SYDVKM. The CDR3 sequence is CASERTTNEKLFF. The CDR3 DNA is TGTGCCAGTGAGCGGACGACTAATGAAAAACTGTTTTTT.

The chain carries TRBV7-2 and TRBJ2-3; 7 bases agree with TRBD2. The V gene's germline CDR1 is SGHTA and CDR2 FQGNSA. V shed 2 bases and J 0 bases; nucleotides not matched to a gene: 5. The CDR3 spans 16 residues. The CDR3 is CASSLWGGSSTDTQYF. The CDR3 DNA reads as TGTGCCAGCAGCTTATGGGGGGGTTCAAGCACAGATACGCAGTATTTT. The whole variable domain, filled in from reference TRBV7-2 and TRBJ2-3, reads GAGVSQSPSNKVTEKGKDVELRCDPISGHTALYWYRQSLGQGLEFLIYFQGNSAPDKSGLPSDRFSAERTGGSVSTLTIQRTQQEDSAVYLCASSLWGGSSTDTQYFGPGTRLTVL.

This chain connects TRBV6-5 to TRBJ1-1; D call uncertain. This CDR3 spans 15 amino acids. V lost 7 bases and J lost 7, with 22 bases in between. Germline V gene lookup returns CDR1 MNHEY and CDR2 SVGAGI. The CDR3 loop is CASTPPGWSGSEAFF. CDR3 nucleotide sequence: TGTGCCAGCACCCCCCCAGGATGGAGTGGGAGTGAAGCTTTCTTT.

J is TRBJ2-4 and V is TRBV6-5; D might be TRBD1 (6 bases). CDR1 MNHEY and CDR2 SVGAGI come from the germline V gene. Trimming stripped 7 bases from V and 6 bases from J, with 10 bases between. CDR3 length: 12 amino acids. The CDR3 loop reads CASIARGNIQYF. CDR3 nucleotide sequence: TGTGCCAGCATTGCCAGGGGAAACATTCAGTACTTC.

The V gene is TRBV21-1, the J gene TRBJ2-4; the listed D gene, TRBD1, was not tested against the DNA. TRBV21-1 constitutes a pseudogene. This CDR3 contains 16 residues. DNA of the CDR3: TGTGCCAGCAGCAGAAAACCGGGACACCTCAAAAACATTCAGTACTTC. Residues: CASSRKPGHLKNIQYF.

V usage is TRBV5-1 and J usage is TRBJ2-7; possible D gene TRBD1, 6 bases. Germline V lookup: CDR1 SGHRS, CDR2 YFSETQ. The CDR3 covers 14 residues. The ends were cut back, 6 bases at V and 6 bases at J, with 19 bases in the middle. Here the CDR3 reads CASKSGTSQLEQYF. The CDR3 DNA follows: TGCGCCAGCAAATCAGGGACATCACAGCTCGAGCAGTACTTC.

This CDR3 reads CASSRANYGYTF. DNA for the CDR3: TGTGCCAGCAGCCGGGCTAACTATGGCTACACCTTC. The chain links TRBV28 to TRBJ1-2, with unresolved D. The ends were cut back, 6 bases at V and 0 bases at J, with 5 bases in the middle. Germline CDR1 and CDR2: MDHEN and SYDVKM. The CDR3 is made up of 12 amino acids.

Concerning this clone itself: At the DNA level, this CDR3 is encoded by other sequences in the same sample as well. The chain links TRBV7-2 to TRBJ2-5, with D possibly being TRBD2 (5 bases). V was pared by 1 base and J by 5 bases, with 8 bases between. CDR1 is SGHTA, CDR2 FQGNSA, per germline. The CDR3 contains 13 residues. Here the CDR3 DNA reads TGTGCCAGCAGCTTAGACCAGCGGGAGACCCAGTACTTC. Its protein product is CASSLDQRETQYF.

In nucleotides, the CDR3 is TGTGCCAGCAGTTACTCGGGGACAGTCTTCAATGAGCAGTTCTTC. Translation: CASSYSGTVFNEQFF. V gene TRBV6-5 combines with J gene TRBJ2-1, with 7 bases that match TRBD1. The CDR3 length is 15 residues. The V gene's germline CDR1 is MNHEY and CDR2 SVGAGI. The J segment lost 6 bases and the V segment lost 0 bases, leaving 5 bases of the junction unmatched.

In the case of this clone: The same CDR3 is also encoded by other DNA sequences in this sample. This chain links TRBV7-9 with TRBJ2-7; 7 bases map to TRBD1. The J segment lost 4 bases and the V segment lost 2 bases, leaving 8 bases of the junction unmatched. Germline CDR1 is SEHNR and CDR2 is FQNEAQ (reference sequence). The CDR3 has 15 residues. CDR3 coding DNA: TGTGCCAGCAGCTTAATTGGGCAGGGGGTTTACGAGCAGTACTTC. This translates into CASSLIGQGVYEQYF. The full variable domain, rest sourced from reference TRBV7-9 and TRBJ2-7, is DTGVSQNPRHKITKRGQNVTFRCDPISEHNRLYWYRQTLGQGPEFLTYFQNEAQLEKSRLLSDRFSAERPKGSFSTLEIQRTEQGDSAMYLCASSLIGQGVYEQYFGPGTRLTVT.

This chain's CDR3 is CASTVKSGANVLTF. Here the CDR3 DNA reads TGTGCCAGCACAGTAAAATCTGGGGCCAACGTCCTGACTTTC. The J gene is TRBJ2-6, the V gene TRBV11-2; D not resolved. Trimming took 7 bases from V and 1 from J, leaving 8 bases between them. The CDR3 length is 14 residues. From germline, CDR1 is SGHAT and CDR2 FQNNGV.

The chain links TRBV7-6 to TRBJ2-6, with D perhaps matching TRBD1 (6 bases). The ends were cut back, 6 bases at V and 4 bases at J, with 16 bases in the middle. Germline V CDR1 and CDR2: SGHVS, FNYEAQ. The length of the CDR3 is 16 residues. CDR3 loop: CASRGAGALGANVLTF. In DNA, the CDR3 is TGTGCCAGCAGGGGGGCAGGGGCCCTGGGGGCCAACGTCCTGACTTTC.

V and J are TRBV10-3 and TRBJ1-1, with a possible D match to TRBD1 (6 bases). The CDR3 loop spans 15 amino acids. Deletions cut 2 bases from V and 1 base from J, with 11 bases between. From germline, CDR1 is ENHRY and CDR2 SYGVKD. The CDR3 loop is CAISERLTGNTEAFF. The CDR3 DNA reads as TGTGCCATCAGTGAGCGGCTGACAGGGAACACTGAAGCTTTCTTT.

The rearrangement links TRBV7-9 to TRBJ1-6; 8 nucleotides match TRBD1. V gave up 5 bases and J gave up 14 bases; unmatched junction bases: 14. The V gene's germline CDR1 is SEHNR and CDR2 FQNEAQ (reference sequence). The CDR3 runs 15 residues. CDR3 protein: CASSPRQGRIEALHF. The DNA for the CDR3 is TGTGCCAGCAGCCCTCGACAGGGGAGAATTGAAGCCCTCCACTTT.

This clone has more than one count but fewer than ten. This CDR3 is also generated by other DNA sequences in the sample. The chain combines TRBV7-2 with TRBJ2-5, with 7 bases fitting TRBD2. V lost 3 bases and J lost 2; bases outside the gene matches: 3. The CDR3 length is 14 residues. Per the germline V gene, CDR1 is SGHTA and CDR2 is FQGNSA. The CDR3 region has the DNA TGTGCCAGCAGCTTGGGAGGGGTTCAAGAGACCCAGTACTTC. Its translation is CASSLGGVQETQYF.

A word on this clone: An end of the junction differs from the germline gene, which may be a read error. The chain joins TRBV3-1 (or the pseudogene TRBV3-2) to TRBJ1-4; tentative D call: TRBD1 (5 bases). The CDR3 totals 13 residues. From germline, CDR1 is LGHDT and CDR2 YNNKEL (reference sequence). CDR3 in DNA: TGTGCCAGCGGCCAGCGGGGCGGTGAAAAACTGTTTTTT. Its protein is CASGQRGGEKLFF.